The sequence of this T cell receptor beta chain was determined in a study of PD-1 blockade in classical Hodgkin lymphoma. Study conclusions and caveats: Complete responders showed a baseline diversity that resembled the diversity of newly diagnosed patients.

Trimming stripped 5 bases from V and 6 bases from J, with 10 bases between. Germline values: CDR1 MNHNS, CDR2 SASEGT. The CDR3 length is 12 residues. Libraries were prepared by immunoSEQ multiplex PCR; TCRdb keeps only in-frame clonotypes and omits some of them. The top ten hold about 19% of the sample, which has about 47,000 clones, approximately 80% seen once. Sample time point: cycle 4 day 1 (C4D1), after more than five weeks of nivolumab. Every one of the patients relapsed after autologous stem cell transplantation (brentuximab vedotin exposure was variable). As regards this clone: As yet, its antigen is unknown.

The source material was peripheral blood mononuclear cells (PBMCs), sampled before the fourth cycle of nivolumab. This TCR came from a human donor with classical Hodgkin lymphoma. This rearrangement joins TRBV6-1 to TRBJ1-2; no definite D call. CDR3 nucleotides: TGTGCCAGCAGTTGGGAGAGGAATGGCTACACCTTC. It codes for CASSWERNGYTF.